This TCR beta chain originates from a study of OX40 agonist ivuxolimab in advanced cancers. About the research overall: Partial responses were observed in three patients, of whom one had hepatocellular carcinoma and two had cutaneous melanoma. Overall study results and limits: Circulating CD4+ and CD8+ T cells showed clonal expansion by week 6 at 0.1 to 3.0 mg/kg.

Germline CDR1 reads LNHDA; CDR2 reads SQIVND (reference sequence). The V and J ends lost 4 bases and 4 bases, in that order; junction bases with no gene match: 12. This CDR3 region has 17 residues. Autoimmune disease history or systemic immunosuppression was exclusionary. Concerning this clone: Its antigen remains unknown.

This table comes from immunoSEQ multiplex PCR, and its TCRdb copy is limited to in-frame clones, with some not included. Found here are approximately 86,000 clones, 90% to 95% of them singletons; the top ten hold 0.9% to 1.2%. The sequences come from CD4+ or CD8+ T cells sorted from blood, collected in a trial of the OX40 agonist ivuxolimab. The clonotype was recovered from an adult with an advanced solid tumor such as melanoma, head and neck, liver or kidney cancer. The rearrangement joins TRBV19 to TRBJ2-2, with TRBD2 matching over 7 bases. The DNA of the CDR3 is TGTGCCAGTAGTACCCCTCGGGGGGTAACGGCCACCGGGGAGCTGTTTTTT. It encodes CASSTPRGVTATGELFF.